The T cell receptor beta chain described here comes from a study of Graves' ophthalmopathy and Graves' hyperthyroidism. About the research overall: The collection of peripheral blood took place at initial diagnosis, before any treatment. Findings of the study overall: A majority of expanded thyroid clonotypes exceeding 0.001 frequency were likewise present in blood.

The study amplified TCR beta CDR3 regions using RNA transcripts. First-round RT-PCR with HTBI primers preceded a second-round multiplex PCR. TCRdb re-called the multiplex PCR reads through MiXCR, storing one row per CDR3 protein. This table holds over 200,000 distinct CDR3 sequences, approximately 29% found once. This clonotype was counted many times. The antigen is unknown. Germline values: CDR1 SGDLS, CDR2 YYNGEE. The length of the CDR3 is 14 residues. Trimming left V 4 bases short and J 3 bases short, with 14 bases between. The study enrolled ophthalmopathy donors with moderate-to-severe activity, CAS ≥3, NOSPECS ≥4 and duration under 3 months.

The chain links TRBV9 to TRBJ2-7; D call uncertain. This sequence was found in a man in his forties or fifties with Graves' ophthalmopathy. The sequenced sample was peripheral blood. The CDR3 DNA reads TGTGCCAGCAGCCCCCTGACTTCTTTCTACGAGCAGTACTTC. This gives the protein CASSPLTSFYEQYF. The full variable domain, with the rest looked up from reference TRBV9 and TRBJ2-7, is DSGVTQTPKHLITATGQRVTLRCSPRSGDLSVYWYQQSLDQGLQFLIQYYNGEERAKGNILERFSAQQFPDLHSELNLSSLELGDSALYFCASSPLTSFYEQYFGPGTRLTVT.